The source of this T cell receptor (beta chain) is a study of cytomegalovirus exposure and HLA in healthy donors. Study findings and constraints: TCR beta sequences reportedly predicted most subjects' HLA-A and HLA-B alleles accurately. Researchers reported in a later analysis that a missense DCLRE1C variant was tied to TCR beta V- and J-gene trimming.

Donors counted as nominally healthy when sampled, yet unrecorded immune exposures were likely. The study ran its PCR with 60 Vbeta and 13 Jbeta primers. The assay was immunoSEQ multiplex PCR, and TCRdb's table has in-frame clones only and misses some. The data show some 160,000 clones, roughly 83% seen once. CDR3 length: 18 residues. The V gene's germline CDR1 is LNHDA and CDR2 SQIVND (reference sequence). This clone was found once. No antigen is known for it. The clonotype comes from a woman under 30 in good health and CMV-seronegative. The sequenced material came from PBMCs. The chain joins TRBV19 to TRBJ2-5, with 13 bases identical to TRBD2. Matching the DNA end better, TRBJ2-7 makes the J call doubtful. The DNA for the CDR3 is TGTGCCAGTAGTGCTGGACTAGCGGGGGACATCCCCTCCTACGAGCAGTACTTC. Its protein is CASSAGLAGDIPSYEQYF.